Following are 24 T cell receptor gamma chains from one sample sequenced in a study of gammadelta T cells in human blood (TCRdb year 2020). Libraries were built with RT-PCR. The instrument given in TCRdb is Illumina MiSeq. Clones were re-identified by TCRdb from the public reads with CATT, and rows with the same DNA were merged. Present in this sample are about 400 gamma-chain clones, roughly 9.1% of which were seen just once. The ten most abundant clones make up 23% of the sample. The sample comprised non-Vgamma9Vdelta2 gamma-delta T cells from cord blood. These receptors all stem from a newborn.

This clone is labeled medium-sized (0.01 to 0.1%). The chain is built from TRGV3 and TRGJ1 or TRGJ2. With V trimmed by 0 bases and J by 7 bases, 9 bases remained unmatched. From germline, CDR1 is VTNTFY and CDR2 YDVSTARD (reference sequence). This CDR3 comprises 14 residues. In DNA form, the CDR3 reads TGTGCCACCTGGGACAGGCGAGTGGACTATAAGAAACTCTTT. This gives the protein CATWDRRVDYKKLF.

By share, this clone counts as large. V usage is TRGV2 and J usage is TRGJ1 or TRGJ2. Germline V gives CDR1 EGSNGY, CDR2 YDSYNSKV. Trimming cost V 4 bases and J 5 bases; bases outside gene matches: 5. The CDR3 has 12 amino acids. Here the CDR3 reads CATWEHHYKKLF. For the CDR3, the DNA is TGTGCCACCTGGGAACATCATTATAAGAAACTCTTT.

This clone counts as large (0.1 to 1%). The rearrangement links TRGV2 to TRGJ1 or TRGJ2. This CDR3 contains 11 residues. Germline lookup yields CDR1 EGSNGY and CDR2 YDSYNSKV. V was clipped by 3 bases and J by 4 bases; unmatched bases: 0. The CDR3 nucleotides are TGTGCCACCTGGGACTATTATAAGAAACTCTTT. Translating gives CATWDYYKKLF.

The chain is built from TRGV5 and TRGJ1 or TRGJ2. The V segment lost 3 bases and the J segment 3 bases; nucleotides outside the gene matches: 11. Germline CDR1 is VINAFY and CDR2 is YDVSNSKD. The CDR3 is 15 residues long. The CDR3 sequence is CATWDGLGFYYKKLF. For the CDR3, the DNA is TGTGCCACCTGGGACGGTCTGGGGTTTTATTATAAGAAACTCTTT.

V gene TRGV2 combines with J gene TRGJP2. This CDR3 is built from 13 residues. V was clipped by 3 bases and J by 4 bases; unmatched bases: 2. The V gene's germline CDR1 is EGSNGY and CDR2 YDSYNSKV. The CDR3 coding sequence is TGTGCCACCTGGGACAATAGTGATTGGATCAAGACGTTT. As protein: CATWDNSDWIKTF.

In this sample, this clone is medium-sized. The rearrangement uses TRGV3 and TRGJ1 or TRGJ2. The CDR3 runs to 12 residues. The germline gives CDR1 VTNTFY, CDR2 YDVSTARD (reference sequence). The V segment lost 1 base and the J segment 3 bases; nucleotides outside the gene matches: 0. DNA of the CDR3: TGTGCCACCTGGGACAGTTATTATAAGAAACTCTTT. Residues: CATWDSYYKKLF.

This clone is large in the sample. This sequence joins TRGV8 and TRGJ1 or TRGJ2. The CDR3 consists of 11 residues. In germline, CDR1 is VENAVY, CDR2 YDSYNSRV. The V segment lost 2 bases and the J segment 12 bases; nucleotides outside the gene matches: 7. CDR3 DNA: TGTGCCACCTGGGATATGGGGAGGAAACTCTTT. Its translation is CATWDMGRKLF.

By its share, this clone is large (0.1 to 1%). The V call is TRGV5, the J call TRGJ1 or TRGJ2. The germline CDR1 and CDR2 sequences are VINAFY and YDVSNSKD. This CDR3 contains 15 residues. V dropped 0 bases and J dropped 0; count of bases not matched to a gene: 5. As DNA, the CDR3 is TGTGCCACCTGGGACAGGCACGGGAATTATTATAAGAAACTCTTT. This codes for CATWDRHGNYYKKLF.

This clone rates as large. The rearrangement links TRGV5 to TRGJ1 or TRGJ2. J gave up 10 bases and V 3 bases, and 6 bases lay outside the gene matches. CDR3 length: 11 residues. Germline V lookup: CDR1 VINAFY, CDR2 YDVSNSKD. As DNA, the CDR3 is TGTGCCACCTGGGACGGCCCAAAGAAACTCTTT. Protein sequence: CATWDGPKKLF.

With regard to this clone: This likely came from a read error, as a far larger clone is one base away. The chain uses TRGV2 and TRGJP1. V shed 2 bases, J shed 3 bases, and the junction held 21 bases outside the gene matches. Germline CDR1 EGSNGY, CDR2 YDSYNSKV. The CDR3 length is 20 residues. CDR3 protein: CATWDVLPMGPYSTGWFKIF. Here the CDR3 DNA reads TGTGCCACCTGGGACGTTCTCCCGATGGGACCATATTCCACTGGTTGGTTCAAGATATTT.

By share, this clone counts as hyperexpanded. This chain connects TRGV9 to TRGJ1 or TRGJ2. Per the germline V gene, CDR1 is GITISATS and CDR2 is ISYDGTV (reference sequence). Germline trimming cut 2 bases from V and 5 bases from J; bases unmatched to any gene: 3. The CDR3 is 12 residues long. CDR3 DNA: TGTGCCTTGTGGGAGGACAATTATAAGAAACTCTTT. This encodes CALWEDNYKKLF.

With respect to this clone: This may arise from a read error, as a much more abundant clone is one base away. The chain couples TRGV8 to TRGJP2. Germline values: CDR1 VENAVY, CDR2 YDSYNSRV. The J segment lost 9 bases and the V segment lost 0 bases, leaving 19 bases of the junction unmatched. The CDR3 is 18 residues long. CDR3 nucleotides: TGTGCCACCTGGGATAGGCCGAGGTTAATCGATGATAATTGGATCAAGACGTTT. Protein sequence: CATWDRPRLIDDNWIKTF.

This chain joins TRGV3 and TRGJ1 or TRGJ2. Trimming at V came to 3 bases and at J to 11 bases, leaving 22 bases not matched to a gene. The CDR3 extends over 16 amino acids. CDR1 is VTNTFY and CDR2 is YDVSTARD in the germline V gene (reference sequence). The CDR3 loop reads CATWDGRHKLFIQKLF. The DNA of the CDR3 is TGTGCCACCTGGGACGGACGGCACAAATTATTCATCCAGAAACTCTTT.

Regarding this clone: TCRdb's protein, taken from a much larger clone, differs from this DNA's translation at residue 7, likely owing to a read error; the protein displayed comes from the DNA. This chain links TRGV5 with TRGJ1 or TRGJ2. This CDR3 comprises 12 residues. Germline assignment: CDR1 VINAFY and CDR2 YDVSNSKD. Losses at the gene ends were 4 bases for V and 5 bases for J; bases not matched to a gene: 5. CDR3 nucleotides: TGTGCCACCTGGGAGAACGATTATAAGAAACTCTTT. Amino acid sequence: CATWENDYKKLF.

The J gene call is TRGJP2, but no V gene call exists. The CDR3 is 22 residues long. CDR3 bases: TGCAGTGGTATCAACGCAGAGTACATGGGGGACCAGTGTGATAGTAGTGATTGGATCAAGACGTTT. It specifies CSGINAEYMGDQCDSSDWIKTF.

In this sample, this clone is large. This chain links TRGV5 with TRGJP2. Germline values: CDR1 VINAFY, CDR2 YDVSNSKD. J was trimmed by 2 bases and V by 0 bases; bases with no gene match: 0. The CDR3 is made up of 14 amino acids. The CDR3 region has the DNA TGTGCCACCTGGGACAGGAGTAGTGATTGGATCAAGACGTTT. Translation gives CATWDRSSDWIKTF.

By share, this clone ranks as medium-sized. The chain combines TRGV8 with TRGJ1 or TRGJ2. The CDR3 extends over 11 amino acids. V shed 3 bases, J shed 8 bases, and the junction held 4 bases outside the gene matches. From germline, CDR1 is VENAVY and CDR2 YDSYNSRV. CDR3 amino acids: CATWDGDKKLF. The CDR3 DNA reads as TGTGCCACCTGGGATGGGGATAAGAAACTCTTT.

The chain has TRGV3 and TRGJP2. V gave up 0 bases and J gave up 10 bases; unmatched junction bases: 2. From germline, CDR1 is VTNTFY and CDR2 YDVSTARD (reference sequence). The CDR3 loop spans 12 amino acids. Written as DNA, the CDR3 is TGTGCCACCTGGGACAGGTTTTGGATCAAGACGTTT. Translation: CATWDRFWIKTF.

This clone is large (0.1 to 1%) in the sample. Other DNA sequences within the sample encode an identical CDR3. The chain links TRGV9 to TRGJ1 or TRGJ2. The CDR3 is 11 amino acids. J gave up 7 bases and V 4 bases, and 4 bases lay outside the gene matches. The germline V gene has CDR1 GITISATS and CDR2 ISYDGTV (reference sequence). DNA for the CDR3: TGTGCCTTGTGGGAAGGATATAAGAAACTCTTT. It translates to CALWEGYKKLF.

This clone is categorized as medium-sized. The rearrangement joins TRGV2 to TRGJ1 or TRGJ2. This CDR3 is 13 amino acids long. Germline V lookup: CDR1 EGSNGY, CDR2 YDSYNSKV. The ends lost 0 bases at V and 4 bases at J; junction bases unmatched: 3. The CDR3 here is CATWDGRYYKKLF. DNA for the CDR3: TGTGCCACCTGGGACGGGAGGTATTATAAGAAACTCTTT.

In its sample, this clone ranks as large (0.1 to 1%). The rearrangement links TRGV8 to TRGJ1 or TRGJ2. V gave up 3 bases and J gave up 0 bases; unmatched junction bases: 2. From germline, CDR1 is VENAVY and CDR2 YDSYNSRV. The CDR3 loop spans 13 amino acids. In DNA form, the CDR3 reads TGTGCCACCTGGGATTCGAATTATTATAAGAAACTCTTT. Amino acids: CATWDSNYYKKLF.

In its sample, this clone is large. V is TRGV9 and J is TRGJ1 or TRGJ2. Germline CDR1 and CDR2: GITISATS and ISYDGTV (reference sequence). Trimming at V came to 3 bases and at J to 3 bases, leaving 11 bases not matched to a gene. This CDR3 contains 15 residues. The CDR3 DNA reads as TGTGCCTTGTGGGAGTTAAGGATACCTTATTATAAGAAACTCTTT. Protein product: CALWELRIPYYKKLF.

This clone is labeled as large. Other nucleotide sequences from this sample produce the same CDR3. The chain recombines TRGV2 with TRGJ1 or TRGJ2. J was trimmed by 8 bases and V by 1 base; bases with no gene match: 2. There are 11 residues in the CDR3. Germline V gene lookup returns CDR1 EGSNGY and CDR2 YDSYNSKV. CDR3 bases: TGTGCCACCTGGGACGGTCATAAGAAACTCTTT. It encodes CATWDGHKKLF.

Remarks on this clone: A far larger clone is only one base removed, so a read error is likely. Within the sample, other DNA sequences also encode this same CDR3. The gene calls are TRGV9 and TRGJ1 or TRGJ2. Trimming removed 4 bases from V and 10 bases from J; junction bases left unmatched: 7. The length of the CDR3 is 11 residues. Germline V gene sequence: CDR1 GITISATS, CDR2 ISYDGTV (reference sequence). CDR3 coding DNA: TGTGCCTTGTGGGAAGGATACAAGAAACTCTTT. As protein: CALWEGYKKLF.